This TCR beta chain was obtained from a study of shared clonotypes between healthy human individuals. Study context: Serving as donors were two women and three men, whose ages spanned 18 to 49. Per donor, CD8 memory used one plate, CD8 naive used two, CD4 memory used three and CD4 naive used three.

Looked up from germline, CDR1 is LGHNA and CDR2 is YNFKEQ. The CDR3 totals 17 residues. V was shortened by 0 bases and J by 7 bases, with 21 bases between the two germline ends. This clone was observed a single time. Several immunoSEQ 96-well plates shared each subset's DNA, each plate a replicate. In the authors' workflow: Filtering differed for immunoSEQ, which gave only junction sequences without quality scores. Measured with immunoSEQ multiplex PCR; TCRdb has only the in-frame clones, and not every one. That table gives V, J and clone size, and the DNA gave D and trimming. The sample has around 1.9 million clones; around 93% are singletons. Naive CD8 cells comprised CD45RO-negative, CCR7-positively selected cells, excluding terminally differentiated effector memory CD45RA+ cells.

The TCR originated in a man between 18 and 29 years old in good health. Some clones in this sample may be carry-over from other donors' samples. The chain links TRBV4-2 to TRBJ1-1, with D possibly matching TRBD1 (6 bases). The material sequenced was naive CD8+ T cells from PBMCs. CDR3 nucleotide sequence: TGTGCCAGCAGCCAAGACCTCACTCATGGGGGGCGGATTGAAGCTTTCTTT. It yields the protein CASSQDLTHGGRIEAFF.